The 16 T cell receptor beta chains in this list originate from one sample, sequenced in a study of blood T cell repertoires in COVID-19. Some clones are missing from TCRdb's copy, which holds only in-frame ones; the method was immunoSEQ multiplex PCR. This table has approximately 230,000 clones, under 90% appearing once. Material: PBMCs or T cells enriched from blood (not recorded which). The receptors were gathered from a man younger than 30 who had recovered from COVID-19.

The rearrangement links TRBV28 to TRBJ1-3; possible D gene TRBD1, 5 bases. Germline CDR1 MDHEN, CDR2 SYDVKM. Trimming took off 5 bases at V and 0 bases at J, with 14 bases between the two ends. This CDR3 region has 16 residues. CDR3 in DNA: TGTGCCAGCAGTAGGGTGACAGTCAGCTCTGGAAACACCATATATTTT. As protein: CASSRVTVSSGNTIYF.

CDR3 sequence reads: CASSRSGRDEQYF. The CDR3 region has the DNA TGTGCCAGTAGTCGGTCAGGGAGGGACGAGCAGTACTTC. The J gene is TRBJ2-7, the V gene TRBV19, with 7 bases aligning to TRBD2. The trim removed 5 bases at V and 5 bases at J, leaving 6 bases unmatched. CDR1 and CDR2 from the germline V gene are LNHDA and SQIVND (reference sequence). The length of the CDR3 is 13 residues. The full variable domain, rest sourced from reference TRBV19 and TRBJ2-7, is DGGITQSPKYLFRKEGQNVTLSCEQNLNHDAMYWYRQDPGQGLRLIYYSQIVNDFQKGDIAEGYSVSREKKESFPLTVTSAQKNPTAFYLCASSRSGRDEQYFGPGTRLTVT.

V usage is TRBV15 and J usage is TRBJ2-5, with a weak D call TRBD1 (5 bases). The V and J ends lost 0 bases and 2 bases respectively, with 10 bases between them. Germline V gene lookup returns CDR1 LNHNV and CDR2 YYDKDF (reference sequence). This CDR3 region has 15 residues. The CDR3 spells CATSRDPQAQETQYF. In DNA form, the CDR3 reads TGTGCCACCAGCAGAGATCCACAGGCTCAAGAGACCCAGTACTTC. Variable domain in full (rest from reference TRBV15 and TRBJ2-5): DAMVIQNPRYQVTQFGKPVTLSCSQTLNHNVMYWYQQKSSQAPKLLFHYYDKDFNNEADTPDNFQSRRPNTSFCFLDIRSPGLGDTAMYLCATSRDPQAQETQYFGPGTRLLVL.

The chain has TRBV19 and TRBJ2-7; D might be TRBD1 (6 bases). Germline CDR1 LNHDA, CDR2 SQIVND (reference sequence). V was trimmed by 5 bases and J by 5 bases, leaving 28 bases between them. There are 18 residues in the CDR3. The CDR3 is CASSPWSFRTTGSDEQYF. CDR3 DNA: TGTGCCAGTAGTCCCTGGTCGTTTAGGACCACAGGGTCCGACGAGCAGTACTTC.

As regards this clone: At one end, the junction sequence differs from germline, possibly due to a read error. The V and J genes are TRBV5-8 and TRBJ1-4; D is unclear. The length of the CDR3 is 11 residues. Germline assignment: CDR1 SGHTS and CDR2 YDEGEE. The CDR3 protein is CASSLGPAPPF. The CDR3 coding sequence is TGTGCCAGCAGCTTGGGGCCTGCACCCCCTTTT.

This chain links TRBV27 with TRBJ1-2; D gene ambiguous. The germline V and J ends were trimmed by 5 bases and 2 bases, with 9 bases remaining between them. Germline V CDR1 and CDR2: MNHEY, SMNVEV (reference sequence). The CDR3 extends over 13 amino acids. In nucleotides, the CDR3 is TGTGCCAGCAGTCTGGGGAGAAACTATGGCTACACCTTC. Residues: CASSLGRNYGYTF.

This clone was recorded only once. V gene TRBV9 combines with J gene TRBJ1-5; unclear D gene. The CDR3 is 15 residues long. V was clipped by 0 bases and J by 3 bases, with 10 bases between them. From germline, CDR1 is SGDLS and CDR2 YYNGEE. CDR3 in amino acids: CASSVGGLLNQPQHF. DNA of the CDR3: TGTGCCAGCAGCGTAGGAGGGCTGCTCAATCAGCCCCAGCATTTT.

The chain has TRBV7-6 and TRBJ1-2, with TRBD1 matching over 7 bases. The trim removed 2 bases at V and 5 bases at J, leaving 8 bases unmatched. Germline V gene lookup returns CDR1 SGHVS and CDR2 FNYEAQ. The CDR3 runs to 15 residues. CDR3 sequence: CASSLQGGSGYGYTF. The CDR3 DNA sequence: TGTGCCAGCAGCTTACAAGGGGGCTCGGGTTATGGCTACACCTTC.

V usage is TRBV5-5 and J usage is TRBJ2-3; TRBD2 agrees at 10 bases. The CDR3 has 15 residues. The V segment lost 6 bases and the J segment 2 bases; nucleotides outside the gene matches: 6. Germline assignment: CDR1 SGHKS and CDR2 YYEKEE (reference sequence). The CDR3 sequence is CASIRLAGFTDTQYF. The CDR3 DNA sequence: TGTGCCAGCATCAGACTAGCGGGTTTCACAGATACGCAGTATTTT.

This clone was counted between two and nine times. This sequence joins TRBV10-2 and TRBJ2-4; D is possibly TRBD2 (6 bases). With 0 bases removed from V and 0 bases from J, the gap between germline ends came to 18 bases. The CDR3 has 19 residues. Germline loops: CDR1 WSHSY, CDR2 SAAADI. DNA of the CDR3: TGCGCCAGCAGTGAGTCCCCGACCTTAGCGGAACTAGCCAAAAACATTCAGTACTTC. It specifies CASSESPTLAELAKNIQYF.

V gene TRBV10-3 combines with J gene TRBJ1-1, with TRBD1 as a possible D gene (6 bases). Trimming left V 10 bases short and J 0 bases short, with 12 bases between. Germline lookup yields CDR1 ENHRY and CDR2 SYGVKD. CDR3 length: 13 amino acids. The CDR3 sequence: CATGQTMNTEAFF. The CDR3 bases are TGTGCCACCGGACAGACAATGAACACTGAAGCTTTCTTT.

The rearrangement uses TRBV10-3 and TRBJ1-4; the D is unclear. V lost 10 bases to trimming and J lost 5 bases, with 17 bases between them. Germline V gene data show CDR1 as ENHRY and CDR2 as SYGVKD. This CDR3 is built from 14 residues. This CDR3 is CATTKEQINEKLFF. CDR3 DNA sequence: TGTGCCACTACCAAGGAACAGATAAATGAAAAACTGTTTTTT.

The chain employs TRBV5-1 and TRBJ1-2; D gene unclear. This CDR3 spans 15 amino acids. The germline V gene has CDR1 SGHRS and CDR2 YFSETQ. Trimming stripped 0 bases from V and 3 bases from J, with 12 bases between. As DNA, the CDR3 is TGCGCCAGCAGCTTGGACCCTCTAACTGACTATGGCTACACCTTC. It translates to CASSLDPLTDYGYTF.

As to this clone: In the same sample, other DNA sequences code for this CDR3. The J gene is TRBJ1-1, the V gene TRBV11-3; D unclear. Germline CDR1 reads SGHNT; CDR2 reads YENEEA. V shed 3 bases and J shed 4 bases, with 3 bases lying between them. The CDR3 is 11 amino acids. CDR3 sequence reads: CASSFSTEAFF. The CDR3 nucleotides are TGTGCCAGCAGCTTTAGCACTGAAGCTTTCTTT.

The gene calls are TRBV2 and TRBJ1-5; tentatively, D is TRBD1 (6 bases). The CDR3 is 17 residues long. Germline V lookup: CDR1 SNHLY, CDR2 FYNNEI. The V end was cut by 2 bases, the J end by 6 bases, with 20 bases between. The CDR3 sequence: CASSENLTLEQGQPQHF. DNA for the CDR3: TGTGCCAGCAGTGAAAACCTCACACTCGAACAGGGTCAGCCCCAGCATTTT.

The rearrangement uses TRBV2 and TRBJ2-1; D unclear. Per the germline V gene, CDR1 is SNHLY and CDR2 is FYNNEI. Trimming cost V 6 bases and J 6 bases, with 9 bases left between them. This CDR3 region has 12 residues. The CDR3 protein is CASSGGVNEQFF. The DNA for the CDR3 is TGTGCCAGCAGCGGTGGAGTCAATGAGCAGTTCTTC. Full variable domain (remainder filled in from reference TRBV2 and TRBJ2-1): EPEVTQTPSHQVTQMGQEVILRCVPISNHLYFYWYRQILGQKVEFLVSFYNNEISEKSEIFDDQFSVERPDGSNFTLKIRSTKLEDSAMYFCASSGGVNEQFFGPGTRLTVL.